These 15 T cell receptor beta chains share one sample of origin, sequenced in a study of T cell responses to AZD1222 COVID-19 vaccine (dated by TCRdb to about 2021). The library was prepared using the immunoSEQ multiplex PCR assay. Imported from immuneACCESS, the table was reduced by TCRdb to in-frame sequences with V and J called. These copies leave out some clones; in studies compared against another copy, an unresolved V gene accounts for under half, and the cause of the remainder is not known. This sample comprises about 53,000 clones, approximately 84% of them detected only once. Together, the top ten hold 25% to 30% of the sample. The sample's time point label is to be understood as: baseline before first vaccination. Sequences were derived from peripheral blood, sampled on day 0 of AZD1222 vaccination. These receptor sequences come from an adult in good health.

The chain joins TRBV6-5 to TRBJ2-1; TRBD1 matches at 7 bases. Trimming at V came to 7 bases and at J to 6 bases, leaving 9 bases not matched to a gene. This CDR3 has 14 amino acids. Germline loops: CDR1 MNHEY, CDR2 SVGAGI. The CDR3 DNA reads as TGTGCCAGCACTCCGGGACAGCGGCCCAATGAGCAGTTCTTC. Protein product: CASTPGQRPNEQFF.

CDR3 nucleotide sequence: TGTGCCAGCAGTTTGTTGGGACAGGCTGACTCTGGGGCCAACGTCCTGACTTTC. Its protein is CASSLLGQADSGANVLTF. This chain connects TRBV27 to TRBJ2-6; 8 bases are a match to TRBD1. CDR3 length: 18 residues. The germline V gene encodes CDR1 MNHEY and CDR2 SMNVEV (reference sequence). J gave up 0 bases and V 3 bases, and 7 bases lay outside the gene matches. The whole variable domain, remainder taken from reference TRBV27 and TRBJ2-6, is EAQVTQNPRYLITVTGKKLTVTCSQNMNHEYMSWYRQDPGLGLRQIYYSMNVEVTDKGDVPEGYKVSRKEKRNFPLILESPSPNQTSLYFCASSLLGQADSGANVLTFGAGSRLTVL.

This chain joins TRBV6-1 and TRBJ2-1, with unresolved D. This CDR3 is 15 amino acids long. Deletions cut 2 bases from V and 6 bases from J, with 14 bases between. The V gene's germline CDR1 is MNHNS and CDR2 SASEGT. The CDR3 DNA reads TGTGCCAGCAGTGAATCCATGACGGAATTCAATGAGCAGTTCTTC. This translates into CASSESMTEFNEQFF.

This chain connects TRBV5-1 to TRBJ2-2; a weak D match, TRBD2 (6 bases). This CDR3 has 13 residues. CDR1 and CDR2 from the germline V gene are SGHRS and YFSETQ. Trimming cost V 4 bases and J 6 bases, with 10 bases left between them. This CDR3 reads CASSGGDAGELFF. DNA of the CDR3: TGCGCCAGCAGCGGAGGGGACGCCGGGGAGCTGTTTTTT.

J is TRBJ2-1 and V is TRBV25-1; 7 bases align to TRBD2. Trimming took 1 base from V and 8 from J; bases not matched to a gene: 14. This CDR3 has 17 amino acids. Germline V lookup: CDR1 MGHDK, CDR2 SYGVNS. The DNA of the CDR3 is TGTGCCAGCAGTGAATTTTCGTCGCGCCAGGGAGGGGATGAGCAGTTCTTC. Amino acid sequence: CASSEFSSRQGGDEQFF.

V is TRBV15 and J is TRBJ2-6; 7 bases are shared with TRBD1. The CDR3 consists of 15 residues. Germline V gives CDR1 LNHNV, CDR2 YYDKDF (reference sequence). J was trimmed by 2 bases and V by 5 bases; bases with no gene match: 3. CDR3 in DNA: TGTGCCACCAGCCCCGACAGGGCTGGGGCCAACGTCCTGACTTTC. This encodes CATSPDRAGANVLTF.

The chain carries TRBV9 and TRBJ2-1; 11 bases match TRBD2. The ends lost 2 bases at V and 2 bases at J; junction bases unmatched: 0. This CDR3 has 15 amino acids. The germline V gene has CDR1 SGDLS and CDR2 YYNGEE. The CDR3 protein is CASSVTSGAYNEQFF. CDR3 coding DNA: TGTGCCAGCAGCGTGACTAGCGGGGCCTACAATGAGCAGTTCTTC.

For the CDR3, the DNA is TGTGCCTGGAGCTCCGGGACAGGGGATGAAAAACTGTTTTTT. This codes for CAWSSGTGDEKLFF. The chain recombines TRBV30 with TRBJ1-4, with 10 positions matching TRBD1. V shed 3 bases, J shed 6 bases, and the junction held 4 bases outside the gene matches. The CDR3 sequence is 14 residues long. Germline CDR1 and CDR2: GTSNPN and SVGIG (reference sequence).

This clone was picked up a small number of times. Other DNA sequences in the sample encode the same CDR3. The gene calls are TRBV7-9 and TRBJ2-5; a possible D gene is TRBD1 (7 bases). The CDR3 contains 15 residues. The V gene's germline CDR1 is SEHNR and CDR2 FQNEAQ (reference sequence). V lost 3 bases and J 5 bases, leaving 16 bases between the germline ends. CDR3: CASSLGLAGQETQYF. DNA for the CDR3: TGTGCCAGCAGCTTGGGCCTCGCGGGACAGGAGACCCAGTACTTC. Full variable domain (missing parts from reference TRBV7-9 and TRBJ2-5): DTGVSQNPRHKITKRGQNVTFRCDPISEHNRLYWYRQTLGQGPEFLTYFQNEAQLEKSRLLSDRFSAERPKGSFSTLEIQRTEQGDSAMYLCASSLGLAGQETQYFGPGTRLLVL.

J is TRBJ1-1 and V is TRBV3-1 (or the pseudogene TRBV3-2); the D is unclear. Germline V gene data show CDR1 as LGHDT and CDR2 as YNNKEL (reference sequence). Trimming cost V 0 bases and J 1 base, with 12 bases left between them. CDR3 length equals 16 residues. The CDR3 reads CASSQDRQTPNTEAFF. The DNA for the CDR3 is TGTGCCAGCAGCCAAGATAGGCAGACCCCGAACACTGAAGCTTTCTTT.

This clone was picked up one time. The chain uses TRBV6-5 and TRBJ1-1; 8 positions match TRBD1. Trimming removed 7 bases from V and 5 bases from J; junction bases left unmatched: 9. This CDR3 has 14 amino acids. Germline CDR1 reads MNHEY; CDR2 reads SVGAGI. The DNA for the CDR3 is TGTGCCAGCACCCAGACAGGGGAGATTACTGAAGCTTTCTTT. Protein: CASTQTGEITEAFF.

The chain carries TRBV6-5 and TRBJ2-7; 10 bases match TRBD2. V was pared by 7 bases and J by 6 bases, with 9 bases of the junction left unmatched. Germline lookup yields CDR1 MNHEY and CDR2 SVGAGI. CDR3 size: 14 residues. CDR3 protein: CASKPGTSVGEQYF. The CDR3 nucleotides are TGTGCCAGCAAACCCGGGACTAGCGTCGGCGAGCAGTACTTC.

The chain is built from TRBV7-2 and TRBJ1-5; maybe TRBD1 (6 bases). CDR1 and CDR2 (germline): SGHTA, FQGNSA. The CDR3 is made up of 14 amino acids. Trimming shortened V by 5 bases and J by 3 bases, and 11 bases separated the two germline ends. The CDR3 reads CASSITGSNQPQHF. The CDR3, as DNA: TGTGCCAGCAGCATCACAGGGTCCAATCAGCCCCAGCATTTT.

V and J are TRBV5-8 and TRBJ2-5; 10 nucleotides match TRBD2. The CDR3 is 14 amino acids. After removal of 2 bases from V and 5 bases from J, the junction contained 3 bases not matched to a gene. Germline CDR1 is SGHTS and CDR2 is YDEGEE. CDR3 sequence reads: CASSFSSGRETQYF. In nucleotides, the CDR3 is TGTGCCAGCAGCTTTAGTAGCGGGAGGGAGACCCAGTACTTC.

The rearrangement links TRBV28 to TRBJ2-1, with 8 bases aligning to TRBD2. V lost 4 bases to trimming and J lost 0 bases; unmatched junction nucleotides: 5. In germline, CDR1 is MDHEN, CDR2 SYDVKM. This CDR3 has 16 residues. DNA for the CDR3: TGTGCCAGCAGTTCGATAGCGGGGAGCTCCTACAATGAGCAGTTCTTC. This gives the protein CASSSIAGSSYNEQFF.